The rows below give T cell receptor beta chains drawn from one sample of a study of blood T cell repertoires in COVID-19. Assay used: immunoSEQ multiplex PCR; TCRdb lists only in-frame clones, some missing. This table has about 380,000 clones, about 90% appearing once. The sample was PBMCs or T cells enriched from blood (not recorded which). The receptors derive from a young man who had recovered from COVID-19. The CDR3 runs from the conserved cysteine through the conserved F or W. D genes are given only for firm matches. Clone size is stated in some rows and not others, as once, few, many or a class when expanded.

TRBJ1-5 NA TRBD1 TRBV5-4 CASSPETGANQPQHF TGTGCCAGCAGCCCCGAGACAGGGGCGAATCAGCCCCAGCATTTT
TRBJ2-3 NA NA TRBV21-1 CASSKNQGPSTDTQYF TGTGCCAGCAGCAAAAATCAGGGTCCCAGCACAGATACGCAGTATTTT
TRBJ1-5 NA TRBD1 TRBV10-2 CATTGTVNQPQHF TGCGCCACCACCGGGACAGTAAATCAGCCCCAGCATTTT
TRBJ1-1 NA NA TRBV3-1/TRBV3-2 CASSSRGGVLNTEAFF TGTGCCAGCAGCTCGCGAGGCGGGGTACTGAACACTGAAGCTTTCTTT
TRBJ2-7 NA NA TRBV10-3 CAITGRQDGYEQYF TGTGCCATCACAGGAAGACAGGACGGCTACGAGCAGTACTTC
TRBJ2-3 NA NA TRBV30 CAWSVLGDTQYF TGTGCCTGGAGTGTACTCGGAGATACGCAGTATTTT
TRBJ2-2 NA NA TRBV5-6 CASRHRVNTGELFF TGTGCCAGCAGACACAGGGTGAACACCGGGGAGCTGTTTTTT
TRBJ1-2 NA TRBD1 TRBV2 CASTGVGYTF TGTGCCAGTACAGGGGTAGGCTACACCTTC
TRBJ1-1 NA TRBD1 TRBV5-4 CASSLEGGGLTEAFF TGTGCCAGCAGCTTGGAAGGAGGGGGCCTCACTGAAGCTTTCTTT
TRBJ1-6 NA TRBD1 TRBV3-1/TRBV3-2 CASSPQGGGSPLHF TGTGCCAGCAGCCCCCAGGGGGGTGGGTCACCCCTCCACTTT
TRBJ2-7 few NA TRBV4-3 CASSQDRSGHTYEQYF TGCGCCAGCAGCCAAGATCGTTCGGGACACACGTACGAGCAGTACTTC
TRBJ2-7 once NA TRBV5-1 CASSPGHHRRAEQYF TGCGCCAGCAGCCCTGGACACCACCGCCGGGCCGAGCAGTACTTC
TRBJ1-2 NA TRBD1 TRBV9 CASSDEDRGRFGYTF TGTGCCAGCAGCGATGAGGACAGGGGGCGTTTTGGCTACACCTTC
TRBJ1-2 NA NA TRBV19 CASSIEPGLRDGYTF TGTGCCAGTAGTATAGAGCCGGGACTTAGGGATGGCTACACCTTC
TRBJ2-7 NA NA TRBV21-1 CASSNRKYSHEQYF TGTGCCAGCAGCAACCGAAAGTATAGCCACGAGCAGTACTTC